The clone carrying this TCR beta chain showed up just a few times. Its antigen is still unknown. This specimen comes from a study of post-analysis software for immune sequencing data. About the study: Both relapsing-remitting and secondary progressive multiple sclerosis featured among the disease courses, as did progressive-relapsing multiple sclerosis.

TCR beta cDNA libraries included unique molecular identifiers. From approximately 0.95 to 9.8 million T cells, around 500,000 cDNA molecules were obtained. TCRdb reprocessed the PCR reads via MiXCR and lists one record per CDR3 protein. The sample consists of a few hundred thousand distinct CDR3 sequences, 30% to 45% of them appearing once. Trimming left V 4 bases short and J 8 bases short, with 13 bases between. Germline-derived CDR1 and CDR2 are DFQATT and SNEGSKA (reference sequence). The CDR3 is 12 residues long. General study points: Normalized Chao1 diversity in multiple sclerosis patients fell significantly below that of controls. Patients used a handful of TRBV segments, including TRBV5-6, TRBV5-1 and TRBV20-1, more often than controls. Analysis by F measure revealed that same-batch samples clustered strongly together.

Sequenced material: blood. The rearrangement joins TRBV20-1 to TRBJ2-3, with D tentatively TRBD1 or TRBD2 (5 bases each). This receptor was identified in a girl aged 5 to 17 with multiple sclerosis. The CDR3 spells CSATTGLATQYF. The DNA for the CDR3 is TGCAGTGCTACCACGGGGCTTGCTACGCAGTATTTT.